This T cell receptor (beta chain) was sequenced during a study of cytomegalovirus exposure and HLA in healthy donors. As concerns this clone: Its antigen is unknown.

The CDR3 has 15 residues. Germline assignment: CDR1 MNHEY and CDR2 SVGAGI. V lost 7 bases, J lost 3 bases, and 18 bases lay in between. Overall study results and limits: A later analysis found common viral pathogens apparently linked to several of the most significant clusters. An assumption of roughly uniform sequencing depth across donors underlay the presence/absence analyses.

The PCR was carried out with 60 Vbeta primers and 13 Jbeta primers. Libraries were prepared by immunoSEQ multiplex PCR; TCRdb keeps only in-frame clonotypes and omits some of them. Here the sample spans some 130,000 clones, 60% to 85% being singletons. Donors had nominal health at sampling but likely had unrecorded immune exposures. The genes are TRBV6-5 and TRBJ1-1, with a possible D match to TRBD1 (5 bases). This clonotype was sampled from a human donor in good health. The sequencing input was PBMCs. As DNA, the CDR3 is TGTGCCAGCATCACCGGAAGGGGCAGACACACTGAAGCTTTCTTT. Its protein product is CASITGRGRHTEAFF.